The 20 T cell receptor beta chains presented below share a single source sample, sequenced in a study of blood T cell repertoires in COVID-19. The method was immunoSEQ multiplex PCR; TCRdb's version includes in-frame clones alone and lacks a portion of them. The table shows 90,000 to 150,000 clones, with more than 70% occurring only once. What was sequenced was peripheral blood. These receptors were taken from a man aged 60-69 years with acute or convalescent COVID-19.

The CDR3 coding sequence is TGTGCCAGCAGTTTACGGGGGGCTCAGCCCCAGCATTTT. Protein: CASSLRGAQPQHF. The chain joins TRBV28 to TRBJ1-5; a possible D gene is TRBD1 (6 bases). V shed 2 bases and J shed 6 bases, with 8 bases lying between them. The CDR3 covers 13 residues. The germline gives CDR1 MDHEN, CDR2 SYDVKM. The full variable domain, with the rest looked up from reference TRBV28 and TRBJ1-5, is DVKVTQSSRYLVKRTGEKVFLECVQDMDHENMFWYRQDPGLGLRLIYFSYDVKMKEKGDIPEGYSVSREKKERFSLILESASTNQTSMYLCASSLRGAQPQHFGDGTRLSIL.

In nucleotides, the CDR3 is TGTGCCTGGAGTGTAGTAGGGGGCTCCTACGAGCAGTACTTC. The encoded protein is CAWSVVGGSYEQYF. The chain combines TRBV30 with TRBJ2-7; weak D call: TRBD1 (6 bases). V shed 0 bases and J shed 0 bases, with 9 bases lying between them. Per the germline V gene, CDR1 is GTSNPN and CDR2 is SVGIG (reference sequence). This CDR3 contains 14 residues.

CDR3 sequence: CASSLQQGAEKLFF. In nucleotides, the CDR3 is TGCGCCAGCAGCTTACAACAGGGGGCTGAAAAACTGTTTTTT. V is TRBV5-1 and J is TRBJ1-4; 9 positions agree with TRBD1. V gave up 2 bases and J gave up 7 bases; unmatched junction bases: 3. The CDR3 consists of 14 residues. The germline V gene has CDR1 SGHRS and CDR2 YFSETQ.

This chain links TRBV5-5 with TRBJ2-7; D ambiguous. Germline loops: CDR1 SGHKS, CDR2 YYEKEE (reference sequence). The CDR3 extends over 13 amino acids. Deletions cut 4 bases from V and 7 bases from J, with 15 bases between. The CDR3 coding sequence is TGTGCCAGCAGCGGTCGGATGGTGCGGGAGCAGTACTTC. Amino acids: CASSGRMVREQYF.

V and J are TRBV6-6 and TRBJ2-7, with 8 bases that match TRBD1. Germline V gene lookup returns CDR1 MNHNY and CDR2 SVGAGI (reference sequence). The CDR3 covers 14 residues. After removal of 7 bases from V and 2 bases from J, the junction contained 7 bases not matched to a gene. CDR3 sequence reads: CASIQGQVPYEQYF. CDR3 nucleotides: TGTGCCAGCATCCAGGGACAGGTCCCCTACGAGCAGTACTTC.

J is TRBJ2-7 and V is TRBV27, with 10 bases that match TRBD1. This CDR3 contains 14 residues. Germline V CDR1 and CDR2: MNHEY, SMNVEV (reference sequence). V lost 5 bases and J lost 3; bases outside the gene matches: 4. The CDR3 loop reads CASSPGQGGYEQYF. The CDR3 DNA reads TGTGCCAGCAGTCCTGGACAGGGGGGCTACGAGCAGTACTTC.

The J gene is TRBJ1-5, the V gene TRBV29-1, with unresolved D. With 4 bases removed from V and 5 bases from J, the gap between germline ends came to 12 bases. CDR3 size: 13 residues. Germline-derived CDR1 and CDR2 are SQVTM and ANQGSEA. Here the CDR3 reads CSVGWAGDQPQHF. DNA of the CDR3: TGCAGCGTTGGCTGGGCGGGAGATCAGCCCCAGCATTTT.

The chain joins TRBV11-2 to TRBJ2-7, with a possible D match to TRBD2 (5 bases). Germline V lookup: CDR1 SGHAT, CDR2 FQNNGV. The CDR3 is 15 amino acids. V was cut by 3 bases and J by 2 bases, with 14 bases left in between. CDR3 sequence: CASSFSRDGAYEQYF. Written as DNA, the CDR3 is TGTGCCAGCAGCTTCTCGCGTGACGGGGCCTACGAGCAGTACTTC.

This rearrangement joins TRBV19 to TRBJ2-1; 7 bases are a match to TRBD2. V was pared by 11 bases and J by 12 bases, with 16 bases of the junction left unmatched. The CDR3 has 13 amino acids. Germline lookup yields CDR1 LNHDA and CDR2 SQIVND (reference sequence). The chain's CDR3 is CASRRRERGGQFF. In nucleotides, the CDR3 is TGTGCCTCCCGTCGGCGGGAGAGGGGTGGGCAGTTCTTC.

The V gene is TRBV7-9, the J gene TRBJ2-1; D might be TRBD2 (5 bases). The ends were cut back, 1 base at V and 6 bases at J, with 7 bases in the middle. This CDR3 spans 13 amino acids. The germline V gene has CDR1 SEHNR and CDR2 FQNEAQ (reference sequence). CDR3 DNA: TGTGCCAGCAGCTTAGAGCGGCTCAATGAGCAGTTCTTC. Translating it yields CASSLERLNEQFF.

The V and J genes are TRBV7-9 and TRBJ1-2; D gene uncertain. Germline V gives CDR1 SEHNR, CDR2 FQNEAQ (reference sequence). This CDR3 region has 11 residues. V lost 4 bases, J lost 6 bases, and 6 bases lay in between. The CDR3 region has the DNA TGTGCCAGCAGCTCCTTAAATGGCTACACCTTC. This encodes CASSSLNGYTF.

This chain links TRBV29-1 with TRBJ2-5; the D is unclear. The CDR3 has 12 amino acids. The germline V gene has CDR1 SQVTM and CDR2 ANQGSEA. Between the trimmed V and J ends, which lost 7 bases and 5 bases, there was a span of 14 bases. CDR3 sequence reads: CSADPRRETQYF. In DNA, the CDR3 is TGCAGCGCCGACCCCCGCAGGGAGACCCAGTACTTC.

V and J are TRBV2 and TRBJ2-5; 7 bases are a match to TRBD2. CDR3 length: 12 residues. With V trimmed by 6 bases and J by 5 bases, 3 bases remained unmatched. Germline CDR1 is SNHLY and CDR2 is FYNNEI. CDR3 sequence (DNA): TGTGCCAGCAGCCCCGGGAGGGAGACCCAGTACTTC. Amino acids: CASSPGRETQYF. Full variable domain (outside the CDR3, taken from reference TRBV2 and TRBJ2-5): EPEVTQTPSHQVTQMGQEVILRCVPISNHLYFYWYRQILGQKVEFLVSFYNNEISEKSEIFDDQFSVERPDGSNFTLKIRSTKLEDSAMYFCASSPGRETQYFGPGTRLLVL.

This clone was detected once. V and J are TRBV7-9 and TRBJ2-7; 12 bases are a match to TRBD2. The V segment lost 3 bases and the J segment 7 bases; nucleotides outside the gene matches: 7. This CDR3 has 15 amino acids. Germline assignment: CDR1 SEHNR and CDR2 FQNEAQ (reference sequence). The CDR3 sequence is CASSFLAGGPGEQYF. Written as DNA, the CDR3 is TGTGCCAGCAGCTTCCTAGCGGGAGGGCCGGGTGAGCAGTACTTC.

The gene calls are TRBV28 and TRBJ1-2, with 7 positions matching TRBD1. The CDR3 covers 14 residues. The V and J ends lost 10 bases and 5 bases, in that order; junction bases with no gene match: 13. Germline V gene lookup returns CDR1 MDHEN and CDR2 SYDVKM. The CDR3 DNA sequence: TGTGCCATCGCATCGACAGGGAGAGGATATGGCTACACCTTC. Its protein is CAIASTGRGYGYTF.

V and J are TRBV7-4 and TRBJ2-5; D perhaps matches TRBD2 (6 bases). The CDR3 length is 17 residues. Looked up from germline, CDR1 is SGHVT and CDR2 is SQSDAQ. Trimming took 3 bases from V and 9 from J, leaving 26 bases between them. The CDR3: CASSFKIRTPGETAQYF. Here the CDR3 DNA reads TGTGCCAGCAGCTTTAAGATTCGGACCCCGGGGGAGACGGCCCAGTACTTC.

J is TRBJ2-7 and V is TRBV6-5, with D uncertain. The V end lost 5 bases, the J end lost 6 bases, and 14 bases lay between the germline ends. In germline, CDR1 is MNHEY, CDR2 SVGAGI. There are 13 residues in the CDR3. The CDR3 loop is CASSPVLSGEQYF. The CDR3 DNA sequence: TGTGCCAGCAGTCCGGTTCTTTCGGGCGAGCAGTACTTC.

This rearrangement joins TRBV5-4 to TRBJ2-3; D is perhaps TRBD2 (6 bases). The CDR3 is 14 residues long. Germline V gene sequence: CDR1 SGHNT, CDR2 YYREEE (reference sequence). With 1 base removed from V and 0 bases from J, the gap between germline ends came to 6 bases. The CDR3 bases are TGTGCCAGCAGCTTGCGGGGGAGCACAGATACGCAGTATTTT. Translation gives CASSLRGSTDTQYF.

For the CDR3, the DNA is TGTGCCAGCAGTAACCCGGGGAGCGACGCCACCGGGGAGCTGTTTTTT. It encodes CASSNPGSDATGELFF. The gene calls are TRBV28 and TRBJ2-2; tentatively, D is TRBD2 (5 bases). Trimming took off 5 bases at V and 4 bases at J, with 17 bases between the two ends. CDR1 is MDHEN, CDR2 SYDVKM, per germline. There are 16 residues in the CDR3.

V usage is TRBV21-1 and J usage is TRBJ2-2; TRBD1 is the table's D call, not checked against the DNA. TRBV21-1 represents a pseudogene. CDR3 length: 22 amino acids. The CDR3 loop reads CASSGSRTGGAGSYPGTGELFF. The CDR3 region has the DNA TGTGCCAGCAGCGGAAGCAGGACAGGGGGCGCTGGGTCCTACCCGGGCACCGGGGAGCTGTTTTTT.